This T cell receptor (beta chain) stems from a study of blood T cell repertoires in COVID-19. CDR1 and CDR2 (germline): SGHNT, YYREEE (reference sequence). Trimming removed 2 bases from V and 0 bases from J, with 9 bases in between. There are 15 residues in the CDR3. In the original processing: Nucleated cell number was recorded as an estimate derived from reference gene primer amplification. Assay: immunoSEQ multiplex PCR; the TCRdb copy retains only in-frame clones and omits some. That table furnishes V, J and clone size, whereas the DNA furnished D and trimming. The table records 150,000 to 200,000 clones, roughly 79% of them present only once. Patients from Seattle were sampled longitudinally, starting during active infection.

The clonotype was recovered from a middle-aged woman with COVID-19, enrolled during active disease. The chain links TRBV5-4 to TRBJ1-3; no definite D call. Sequenced material: peripheral blood. CDR3 residues: CASSFGLTSGNTIYF. The CDR3 DNA follows: TGTGCCAGCAGCTTTGGACTAACCTCTGGAAACACCATATATTTT.